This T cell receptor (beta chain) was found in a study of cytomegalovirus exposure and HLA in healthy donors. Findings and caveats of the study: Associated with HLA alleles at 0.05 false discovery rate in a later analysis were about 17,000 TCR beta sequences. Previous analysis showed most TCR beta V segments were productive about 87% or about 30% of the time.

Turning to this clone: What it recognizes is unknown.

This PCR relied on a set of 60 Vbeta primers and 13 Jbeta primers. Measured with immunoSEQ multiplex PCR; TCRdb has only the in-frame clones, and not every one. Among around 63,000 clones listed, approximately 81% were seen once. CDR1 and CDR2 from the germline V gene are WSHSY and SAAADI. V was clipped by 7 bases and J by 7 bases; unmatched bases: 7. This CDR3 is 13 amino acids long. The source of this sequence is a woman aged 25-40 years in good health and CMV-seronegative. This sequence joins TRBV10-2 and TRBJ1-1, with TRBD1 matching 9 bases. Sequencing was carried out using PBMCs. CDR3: CASKNTGGGEAFF. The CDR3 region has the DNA TGCGCCAGCAAAAACACAGGGGGCGGTGAAGCTTTCTTT.